These T cell receptor beta chains were read from a single sample in a study of OX40 agonist ivuxolimab in advanced cancers. TCRdb keeps only in-frame clones here, not all; method: immunoSEQ multiplex PCR. The sample holds about 110,000 clones, approximately 90% seen once. This specimen was CD4+ or CD8+ T cells sorted from blood, taken in a trial of the OX40 agonist ivuxolimab. These receptors came from an adult with an advanced solid tumor such as melanoma, head and neck, liver or kidney cancer. CDR3s include the opening cysteine and the closing phenylalanine or tryptophan. The order of the fields is V gene, clone size, J gene, D gene, CDR3 DNA, CDR3 protein. D genes are given only for firm matches. Some rows have no size entry. The others give once, few or many, or a class for an expanded clone.

v_call: TRBV7-2
clone_size: .
j_call: TRBJ2-1
d_call: .
cdr3_nt: TGTGCCAGCAGCTTAGGTCGGACAGTGCAGTTCTTC
cdr3_aa: CASSLGRTVQFF

v_call: TRBV9
clone_size: once
j_call: TRBJ2-3
d_call: .
cdr3_nt: TGTGCCAGCAGCGCTTCAGGGTCGGATACGCAGTATTTT
cdr3_aa: CASSASGSDTQYF

v_call: TRBV9
clone_size: once
j_call: TRBJ2-5
d_call: .
cdr3_nt: TGTGCCAGCAGCGTAGAAGATCGAGAGACCCAGTACTTC
cdr3_aa: CASSVEDRETQYF

v_call: TRBV15
clone_size: .
j_call: TRBJ2-3
d_call: .
cdr3_nt: TGTGCCACCCGGTTGGGCGCAGGCATCCTCACAGATACGCAGTATTTT
cdr3_aa: CATRLGAGILTDTQYF

v_call: TRBV27
clone_size: .
j_call: TRBJ1-1
d_call: .
cdr3_nt: TGTGCCAGCAGTTTACAGGGGCTCACTGAAGCTTTCTTT
cdr3_aa: CASSLQGLTEAFF

v_call: TRBV7-2
clone_size: once
j_call: TRBJ1-1
d_call: .
cdr3_nt: TGTGCCAGCAGCCCTCAAGGGGGGGAGGGTGAAGCTTTCTTT
cdr3_aa: CASSPQGGEGEAFF

v_call: TRBV19
clone_size: .
j_call: TRBJ2-2
d_call: .
cdr3_nt: TGTGCCAGTAGTGAACAGGGTTCCGGGGAGCTGTTTTTT
cdr3_aa: CASSEQGSGELFF

v_call: TRBV25-1
clone_size: .
j_call: TRBJ1-2
d_call: TRBD1
cdr3_nt: TGTGCCAGCAGTGGCGACAGGGGACCTAATGGCTACACCTTC
cdr3_aa: CASSGDRGPNGYTF

v_call: TRBV19
clone_size: .
j_call: TRBJ2-1
d_call: .
cdr3_nt: TGTGCCAGTAGTAACCCCCTAGCGTTAAGCTCCTACAATGAGCAGTTCTTC
cdr3_aa: CASSNPLALSSYNEQFF

v_call: TRBV30
clone_size: .
j_call: TRBJ1-1
d_call: .
cdr3_nt: TGTGCCTGGGGAGGGAATTCGAACACTGAAGCTTTCTTT
cdr3_aa: CAWGGNSNTEAFF

v_call: TRBV4-3
clone_size: .
j_call: TRBJ1-5
d_call: .
cdr3_nt: TGCGCCAGCAGCCAGACTCGGGGTAGAGGCCAGCCCCAGCATTTT
cdr3_aa: CASSQTRGRGQPQHF

v_call: TRBV7-2
clone_size: .
j_call: TRBJ1-2
d_call: TRBD1
cdr3_nt: TGTGCCAGCAGCTCGCGAGGGGGGACAGGCAATAGCTATGGCTACACCTTC
cdr3_aa: CASSSRGGTGNSYGYTF

v_call: TRBV19
clone_size: .
j_call: TRBJ2-7
d_call: TRBD1
cdr3_nt: TGTGCCAGTAGTATTCAGGGGGTCCACGAGCAGTACTTC
cdr3_aa: CASSIQGVHEQYF

v_call: TRBV4-3
clone_size: once
j_call: TRBJ2-7
d_call: .
cdr3_nt: TGCGCCAGCAGCCAAGATGGAAATAGCGCCTCCTACGAGCAGTACTTC
cdr3_aa: CASSQDGNSASYEQYF

v_call: TRBV5-1
clone_size: .
j_call: TRBJ1-2
d_call: .
cdr3_nt: TGCGCCAGCAGTTCTGGGGGACTCCTCTATGGCTACACCTTC
cdr3_aa: CASSSGGLLYGYTF

v_call: TRBV5-4
clone_size: .
j_call: TRBJ1-1
d_call: TRBD1
cdr3_nt: TGTGCCAGCAGCTTAACAGGGGGCGACACTGAAGCTTTCTTT
cdr3_aa: CASSLTGGDTEAFF

v_call: TRBV6-5
clone_size: .
j_call: TRBJ2-1
d_call: TRBD2
cdr3_nt: TGTGCCAGCAGTTCTCCGGGACTAGCGGGAGGAAGCGAGCAGTTCTTC
cdr3_aa: CASSSPGLAGGSEQFF

v_call: TRBV25-1
clone_size: .
j_call: TRBJ1-2
d_call: .
cdr3_nt: TGTGCCAGCAGTGAAAAGGTGAATGGCTACACCTTC
cdr3_aa: CASSEKVNGYTF

v_call: TRBV4-1
clone_size: .
j_call: TRBJ2-1
d_call: TRBD2
cdr3_nt: TGCGCCAGCAGCCAAGTTACTAGCGGGAGTAAACATGAGCAGTTCTTC
cdr3_aa: CASSQVTSGSKHEQFF

v_call: TRBV5-1
clone_size: .
j_call: TRBJ2-6
d_call: .
cdr3_nt: TGCGCCAGCAGCCTGAGTTTGTCTGGGGCCAACGTCCTGACTTTC
cdr3_aa: CASSLSLSGANVLTF

v_call: TRBV9
clone_size: once
j_call: TRBJ2-1
d_call: .
cdr3_nt: TGTGCCAGCAGCGGCCGGCTTGGGACACACGACAATGAGCAGTTCTTC
cdr3_aa: CASSGRLGTHDNEQFF

v_call: TRBV30
clone_size: .
j_call: TRBJ1-1
d_call: .
cdr3_nt: TGTGCCTGGAGAGCCCCATTCCAGGGAATGAACACTGAAGCTTTCTTT
cdr3_aa: CAWRAPFQGMNTEAFF